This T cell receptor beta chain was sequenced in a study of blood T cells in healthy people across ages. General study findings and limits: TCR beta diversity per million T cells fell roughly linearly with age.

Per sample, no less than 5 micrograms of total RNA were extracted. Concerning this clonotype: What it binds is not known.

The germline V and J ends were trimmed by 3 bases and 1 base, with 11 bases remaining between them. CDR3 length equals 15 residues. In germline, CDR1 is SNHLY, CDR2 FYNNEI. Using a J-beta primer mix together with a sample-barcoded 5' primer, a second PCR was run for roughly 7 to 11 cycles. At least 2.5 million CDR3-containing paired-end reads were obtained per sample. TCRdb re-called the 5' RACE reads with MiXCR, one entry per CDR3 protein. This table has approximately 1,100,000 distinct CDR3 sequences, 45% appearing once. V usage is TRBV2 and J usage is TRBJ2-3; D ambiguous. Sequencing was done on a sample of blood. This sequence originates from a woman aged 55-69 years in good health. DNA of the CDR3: TGTGCCAGCAGTGACGCTTCCTACGGCACAGATACGCAGTATTTT. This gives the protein CASSDASYGTDTQYF.